The rows below give T cell receptor beta chains drawn from one sample of a study of spatial heterogeneity in lung cancer. TCRdb called the 5' RACE reads again in MiXCR, with one record for every CDR3 protein. The sample yields about 5,000 distinct CDR3 sequences, approximately 3% seen once. The starting material was normal lung tissue next to the tumor, obtained at surgery. The receptors were sampled from a male donor with early-stage non-small cell lung cancer. Both conserved end residues are part of each CDR3. D genes are given only for firm matches. Clone sizes are shown as once, few, many, or a class for an expanded clone.

cdr3_nt	cdr3_aa	j_call	d_call	clone_size	v_call
TGTGCCAGCAGCTTGGGGGGACTAGATGGACCCGGGGAGCTGTTTTTT	CASSLGGLDGPGELFF	TRBJ2-2	TRBD2	many	TRBV5-4
TGTGCCAGCAGCTTAATGGGGGGGGAGGGGGAGACCCAGTACTTC	CASSLMGGEGETQYF	TRBJ2-5	TRBD2	many	TRBV7-3
TGTGCCGTACAATCCGGGACGGCGAATTCACCCCTCCACTTT	CAVQSGTANSPLHF	TRBJ1-6	.	many	TRBV3-1
TGTGCCAGCAGCGCTTACAGGGGGAACAATGAGCAGTTCTTC	CASSAYRGNNEQFF	TRBJ2-1	TRBD1	few	TRBV7-2
TGTGCCAGCACCGAAAGGCCCCTCGGGGCAGATACGCAGTATTTT	CASTERPLGADTQYF	TRBJ2-3	.	medium-sized	TRBV2
TGTGCCAGCAGTTTTCCGGGTCAGCCCCAGCATTTT	CASSFPGQPQHF	TRBJ1-5	.	many	TRBV6-2/TRBV6-3
TGCAGTGCTAGACACGAAGGATCTCACAATGAGCAGTTCTTC	CSARHEGSHNEQFF	TRBJ2-1	.	many	TRBV20-1
TGTGCCAGCAGCCCCGGTTTGGGCACCGGGGAGCTGTTTTTT	CASSPGLGTGELFF	TRBJ2-2	.	many	TRBV6-2/TRBV6-3
TGCGCCAGCAGCCCCACCGGAGATGCCAAAAACATTCAGTACTTC	CASSPTGDAKNIQYF	TRBJ2-4	.	medium-sized	TRBV4-3
TGTGCCAGCAGGGCGGGGGGATGGAATGAGCAGTTCTTC	CASRAGGWNEQFF	TRBJ2-1	TRBD2	medium-sized	TRBV6-1
TGTGCCAGCAGCTTAGGGGCAGGGCAAACCCAGTACTTC	CASSLGAGQTQYF	TRBJ2-5	.	many	TRBV7-2
TGTGCCAGCAGAGGACAGCCTTACGAATATGGCTACACCTTC	CASRGQPYEYGYTF	TRBJ1-2	.	medium-sized	TRBV2
TGTGCCAGCATTACTCAGGGTCTGTCTGAAGCTTTCTTT	CASITQGLSEAFF	TRBJ1-1	.	many	TRBV2
TGTGCCAGCAGAACGTTCATGAACACTGAAGCTTTCTTT	CASRTFMNTEAFF	TRBJ1-1	.	many	TRBV2
TGTGCCAGCAGCGTAGCTACGTCTAGCGGGGGGGCATCAGATACGCAGTATTTT	CASSVATSSGGASDTQYF	TRBJ2-3	TRBD2	large	TRBV9
TGCAGTGCTAGGGCTAGCGGGGGGGCTGAGACCCAGTACTTC	CSARASGGAETQYF	TRBJ2-5	TRBD2	medium-sized	TRBV20-1
TGCAGCGGTTATTGGGGGAACTATGGCTACACCTTC	CSGYWGNYGYTF	TRBJ1-2	.	medium-sized	TRBV29-1